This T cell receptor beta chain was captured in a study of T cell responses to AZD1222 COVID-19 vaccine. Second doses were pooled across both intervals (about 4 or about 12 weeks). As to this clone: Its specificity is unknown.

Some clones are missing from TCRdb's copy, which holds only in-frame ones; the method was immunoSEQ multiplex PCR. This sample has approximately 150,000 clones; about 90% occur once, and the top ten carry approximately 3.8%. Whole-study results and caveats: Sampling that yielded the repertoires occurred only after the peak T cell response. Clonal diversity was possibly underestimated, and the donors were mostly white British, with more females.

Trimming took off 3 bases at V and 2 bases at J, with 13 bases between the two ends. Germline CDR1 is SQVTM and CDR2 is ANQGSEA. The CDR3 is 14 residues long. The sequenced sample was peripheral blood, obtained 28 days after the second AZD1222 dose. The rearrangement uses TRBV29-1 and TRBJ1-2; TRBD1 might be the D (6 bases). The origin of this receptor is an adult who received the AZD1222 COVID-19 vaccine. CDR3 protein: CSVDGGGRNYGYTF. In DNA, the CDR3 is TGCAGCGTTGACGGAGGGGGACGAAACTATGGCTACACCTTC.